This T cell receptor beta chain was sequenced for a study of OX40 agonist ivuxolimab in advanced cancers. The germline gives CDR1 GTSNPN, CDR2 SVGIG (reference sequence). The CDR3 sequence is 12 residues long. Trimming took 1 base from V and 3 from J, leaving 6 bases between them. The assay was immunoSEQ multiplex PCR, and TCRdb's table has in-frame clones only and misses some. In the table there are roughly 20,000 clones, 72% of which are singletons. Sequencing used CD4+ or CD8+ T cells sorted from blood, obtained in a trial of the OX40 agonist ivuxolimab. The source of this sequence is an adult with an advanced solid tumor such as melanoma, head and neck, liver or kidney cancer. The V call is TRBV30, the J call TRBJ1-2, with D unclear. The CDR3: CAWSGTDYGYTF. The CDR3 region has the DNA TGTGCCTGGAGTGGGACGGACTATGGCTACACCTTC.